This T cell receptor (beta chain) was recovered during a study of OX40 agonist ivuxolimab in advanced cancers. Across the study: Melanoma, hepatocellular carcinoma, head and neck or renal cell cancer occurred in dose-escalation patients. Past anti-PD-1, anti-PD-L1 or anti-CTLA-4 therapy was accepted, and approximately 40% had received some.

Method: immunoSEQ multiplex PCR; TCRdb's copy keeps in-frame clones and lacks some. The sample shows about 78,000 clones, about 91% of them seen only once. This CDR3 is 15 amino acids long. Trimming removed 1 base from V and 6 bases from J, with 13 bases in between. From germline, CDR1 is MGHRA and CDR2 YSYEKL. The clonotype comes from an adult with an advanced solid tumor such as melanoma, head and neck, liver or kidney cancer. The chain recombines TRBV4-1 with TRBJ2-1; perhaps TRBD1 as D (6 bases). The input for sequencing was CD4+ or CD8+ T cells sorted from blood, taken in a trial of the OX40 agonist ivuxolimab. The CDR3 bases are TGCGCCAGCAGCCAAGGGTCCAGGGGCGTCAATGAGCAGTTCTTC. Encoded protein: CASSQGSRGVNEQFF.